The 25 T cell receptor beta chains listed next were all sequenced from one sample in a study of early T cells in non-severe SARS-CoV-2 infection. In TCRdb, the 5' RACE reads were re-called with MiXCR into one record per CDR3 protein. The table includes approximately 69,000 distinct CDR3 sequences, about an eighth detected once. The material sequenced was whole blood. These receptors were taken from an adult who was a healthcare worker with PCR-confirmed SARS-CoV-2 infection or an uninfected control (not recorded which).

This clonotype was seen a handful of times. The chain couples TRBV20-1 to TRBJ2-3; 9 nucleotides line up with TRBD1. V shed 6 bases, J shed 0 bases, and the junction held 7 bases outside the gene matches. The CDR3 loop spans 15 amino acids. Germline CDR1 and CDR2: DFQATT and SNEGSKA (reference sequence). The CDR3 DNA follows: TGCAGTGCCTGGGGACAGGGAGTAAGCACAGATACGCAGTATTTT. It is translated as CSAWGQGVSTDTQYF.

Concerning this clonotype: A much larger clone differs by one base, so this may be a read error. The chain couples TRBV6-6 to TRBJ1-1; tentative D call: TRBD1 (5 bases). The CDR3 totals 16 residues. V lost 7 bases to trimming and J lost 1 base, with 19 bases between them. The V gene's germline CDR1 is MNHNY and CDR2 SVGAGI (reference sequence). CDR3 bases: TGTGCCAGCACCCCCCGGGGGGGGACGGGGAACACTGAAGCTTTCTTT. Translating it yields CASTPRGGTGNTEAFF.

This clonotype was seen only a few times. This CDR3 reads CASRDRRANYGYTF. The CDR3 DNA is TGTGCCAGCCGGGACAGAAGGGCTAACTATGGCTACACCTTC. This sequence joins TRBV6-2 or TRBV6-3 and TRBJ1-2; the match to TRBD1 covers 7 bases. Trimming took 8 bases from V and 0 from J; bases not matched to a gene: 6. The CDR3 is made up of 14 amino acids. Germline CDR1 reads MNHEY; CDR2 reads SVGEGT.

This clonotype was counted between two and nine times. J is TRBJ1-1 and V is TRBV20-1; possibly TRBD1 for D (6 bases). This CDR3 spans 12 amino acids. Trimming shortened V by 5 bases and J by 12 bases, and 19 bases separated the two germline ends. CDR1 is DFQATT, CDR2 SNEGSKA, per germline (reference sequence). The CDR3 DNA reads as TGCAGTGCTCTTTCTAGGACAGATGAGACTTTCTTT. Its protein is CSALSRTDETFF.

A remark on this clonotype: Its ends do not fully match the called genes, so a read error is possible. The CDR3 spells CASSLDGKRPQHF. The CDR3 DNA reads TGCGCCAGCAGTTTGGACGGTAAGCGGCCCCAGCATTTT. The chain has TRBV5-1 and TRBJ1-5; no firm D call. The CDR3 has 13 amino acids. From germline, CDR1 is SGHRS and CDR2 YFSETQ.

A few counts support this clonotype. V gene TRBV4-3 combines with J gene TRBJ2-1, with D unclear. Germline CDR1 is LGHNA and CDR2 is YSLEER. Trimming took off 0 bases at V and 3 bases at J, with 12 bases between the two ends. CDR3 length equals 16 residues. The CDR3 reads CASSQDPWADYNEQFF. CDR3 in DNA: TGCGCCAGCAGCCAAGATCCCTGGGCTGACTACAATGAGCAGTTCTTC.

V gene TRBV5-1 combines with J gene TRBJ2-2, with 7 positions matching TRBD1. This CDR3 region has 15 residues. With 1 base clipped from V and 1 base from J, the junction kept 1 base outside the gene matches. In germline, CDR1 is SGHRS, CDR2 YFSETQ. In DNA form, the CDR3 reads TGCGCCAGCAGCTTGAGACAGGGGAACACCGGGGAGCTGTTTTTT. Protein sequence: CASSLRQGNTGELFF. Full variable domain (rest looked up from reference TRBV5-1 and TRBJ2-2): KAGVTQTPRYLIKTRGQQVTLSCSPISGHRSVSWYQQTPGQGLQFLFEYFSETQRNKGNFPGRFSGRQFSNSRSEMNVSTLELGDSALYLCASSLRQGNTGELFFGEGSRLTVL.

This rearrangement joins TRBV6-2 or TRBV6-3 to TRBJ2-7; 10 positions match TRBD1. CDR1 MNHEY and CDR2 SVGEGT come from the germline V gene. V lost 3 bases and J lost 5; bases outside the gene matches: 4. The CDR3 is 14 amino acids. The CDR3 nucleotides read TGTGCCAGCAGTTATTCCGGACAGGGGGACGAGCAGTACTTC. This encodes CASSYSGQGDEQYF.

This clonotype was seen a few times. V and J are TRBV18 and TRBJ2-1; D gene ambiguous. The CDR3 sequence is 15 residues long. Germline CDR1 and CDR2: KGHSH and LQKENI. Between the trimmed V and J ends, which lost 2 bases and 0 bases, there was a span of 8 bases. The CDR3: CASSPGRDSYNEQFF. CDR3 sequence (DNA): TGTGCCAGCTCACCAGGCAGAGACTCCTACAATGAGCAGTTCTTC.

The sample holds many counts of this clonotype. The rearrangement uses TRBV29-1 and TRBJ2-7, with TRBD1 identical over 7 bases. The CDR3 consists of 13 residues. Germline trimming cut 3 bases from V and 6 bases from J; bases unmatched to any gene: 8. Germline V CDR1 and CDR2: SQVTM, ANQGSEA. The DNA of the CDR3 is TGCAGCGTTGAGCACAGGGGAAGGTCCGAGCAGTACTTC. Amino acids: CSVEHRGRSEQYF.

The V gene is TRBV7-2, the J gene TRBJ2-7, with a possible D match to TRBD2 (5 bases). V lost 6 bases and J lost 1, with 10 bases in between. CDR1 and CDR2 from the germline V gene are SGHTA and FQGNSA. CDR3 length equals 13 residues. The CDR3 region is CASSSGISYEQYF. The CDR3 DNA reads TGTGCCAGCAGTTCCGGGATTTCCTACGAGCAGTACTTC.

This clonotype was observed many times. This chain's CDR3 is CASSYTTRAEQFF. CDR3 nucleotides: TGTGCCAGCAGTTACACCACTAGGGCTGAGCAGTTCTTC. The rearrangement uses TRBV6-6 and TRBJ2-1; possibly TRBD2 for D (5 bases). Looked up from germline, CDR1 is MNHNY and CDR2 is SVGAGI (reference sequence). This CDR3 is built from 13 residues. Trimming took 2 bases from V and 9 from J, leaving 11 bases between them.

The V gene is TRBV3-1, the J gene TRBJ1-5, with D uncertain. This CDR3 region has 12 residues. Per germline, CDR1 LGHDT and CDR2 YNNKEL (reference sequence). Trimming left V 5 bases short and J 4 bases short, with 6 bases between. This CDR3 reads CASSFPNQPQHF. The DNA for the CDR3 is TGTGCCAGCAGCTTCCCGAATCAGCCCCAGCATTTT. Drawing the rest from reference TRBV3-1 and TRBJ1-5, the complete variable domain is DTAVSQTPKYLVTQMGNDKSIKCEQNLGHDTMYWYKQDSKKFLKIMFSYNNKELIINETVPNRFSPKSPDKAHLNLHINSLELGDSAVYFCASSFPNQPQHFGDGTRLSIL.

This clonotype has a handful of counts. V usage is TRBV5-1 and J usage is TRBJ2-1; D ambiguous. Trimming cost V 0 bases and J 8 bases, with 15 bases left between them. The germline V gene has CDR1 SGHRS and CDR2 YFSETQ. This CDR3 has 15 amino acids. As DNA, the CDR3 is TGCGCCAGCAGCTTGGAAGGTTATTTTCGGGATGAGCAGTTCTTC. Amino acids: CASSLEGYFRDEQFF.

This clonotype was counted ten times or more. The chain combines TRBV5-1 with TRBJ2-2; D possibly corresponds to TRBD2 (6 bases). Per germline, CDR1 SGHRS and CDR2 YFSETQ. CDR3 size: 16 residues. V was cut by 0 bases and J by 5 bases, with 14 bases left in between. The CDR3: CASSLDPGLRTGELFF. The DNA of the CDR3 is TGCGCCAGCAGCTTGGACCCGGGACTTCGGACCGGGGAGCTGTTTTTT.

This clonotype was detected only a few times. The chain has TRBV4-1 and TRBJ1-2, with D unclear. V was shortened by 0 bases and J by 6 bases, with 5 bases between the two germline ends. The CDR3 consists of 12 residues. Germline-derived CDR1 and CDR2 are MGHRA and YSYEKL. The DNA of the CDR3 is TGCGCCAGCAGCCAAGATACCCATGGCTACACCTTC. Translated, it gives CASSQDTHGYTF.

This clonotype appeared many times. The rearrangement joins TRBV7-9 to TRBJ1-4; D unclear. CDR3 length equals 17 residues. Trimming removed 5 bases from V and 0 bases from J, with 16 bases in between. Germline loops: CDR1 SEHNR, CDR2 FQNEAQ (reference sequence). CDR3 sequence (DNA): TGTGCCAGCAGCCCAGATGGAGGGAAGGCAACTAATGAAAAACTGTTTTTT. Translated, it gives CASSPDGGKATNEKLFF.

The V gene is TRBV5-1, the J gene TRBJ2-1; D is undetermined. The CDR3 covers 11 residues. Germline V CDR1 and CDR2: SGHRS, YFSETQ. The ends were cut back, 0 bases at V and 8 bases at J, with 3 bases in the middle. The CDR3 is CASSLEDEQFF. The CDR3 region has the DNA TGCGCCAGCAGCTTGGAGGATGAGCAGTTCTTC.

The genes are TRBV29-1 and TRBJ2-7; 8 positions agree with TRBD2. This CDR3 has 16 residues. Germline loops: CDR1 SQVTM, CDR2 ANQGSEA. J lost 6 bases, V lost 4 bases, and 17 bases had no gene match. CDR3 in DNA: TGCAGCGTTGTTCCCTTCCCCCTAGCGGGTGGCAGCGAGCAGTACTTC. Translated: CSVVPFPLAGGSEQYF.

This clonotype was seen more than once but under ten times. The chain links TRBV24-1 to TRBJ2-1; D gene ambiguous. V lost 4 bases, J lost 6 bases, and 9 bases lay in between. The CDR3 is 13 amino acids. The germline V gene has CDR1 KGHDR and CDR2 SFDVKD. The CDR3 sequence is CATSEPDRNEQFF. The CDR3 nucleotides are TGTGCCACCAGTGAACCGGACCGCAATGAGCAGTTCTTC.

This clonotype occurred a few times. The chain is built from TRBV7-2 and TRBJ2-7, with 8 bases lining up with TRBD2. This CDR3 comprises 15 residues. Germline V gene lookup returns CDR1 SGHTA and CDR2 FQGNSA. J lost 6 bases, V lost 4 bases, and 11 bases had no gene match. The CDR3 coding sequence is TGTGCCAGCAGCTCCAGCGGGAGCGCGGTTTTCGAGCAGTACTTC. Its translation is CASSSSGSAVFEQYF.

The rearrangement joins TRBV6-6 to TRBJ2-6; D might be TRBD1 (6 bases). V lost 8 bases and J lost 0, with 23 bases in between. The CDR3 covers 19 residues. CDR1 is MNHNY, CDR2 SVGAGI, per germline (reference sequence). The CDR3 nucleotides are TGTGCCAGCCTGCTCGCTAACAGGGCCCAGCTCTCTGGGGCCAACGTCCTGACTTTC. This encodes CASLLANRAQLSGANVLTF.

This clonotype showed up just a few times. The chain combines TRBV12-3 or TRBV12-4 with TRBJ1-2; D is unclear. Trimming took off 4 bases at V and 8 bases at J, with 17 bases between the two ends. This CDR3 spans 14 amino acids. CDR3 protein: CASSYRSLLRGYTF. In nucleotides, the CDR3 is TGTGCCAGCAGTTATAGGTCGCTTCTGAGGGGCTACACCTTC.

This clonotype came up many times. This chain uses TRBV5-4 with TRBJ2-6, with a tentative D call TRBD1 (5 bases). This CDR3 comprises 14 residues. Germline V gene data show CDR1 as SGHNT and CDR2 as YYREEE (reference sequence). V lost 4 bases and J 1 base, leaving 6 bases between the germline ends. CDR3 nucleotides: TGTGCCAGCAGCCCAGGGTCTGGGGCCAACGTCCTGACTTTC. It specifies CASSPGSGANVLTF. The full variable domain, its missing parts supplied by reference TRBV5-4 and TRBJ2-6, is ETGVTQSPTHLIKTRGQQVTLRCSSQSGHNTVSWYQQALGQGPQFIFQYYREEENGRGNFPPRFSGLQFPNYSSELNVNALELDDSALYLCASSPGSGANVLTFGAGSRLTVL.

This clonotype has ten or more counts. The chain is built from TRBV28 and TRBJ2-5; maybe TRBD2 (6 bases). V gave up 3 bases and J gave up 1 base, with 12 bases separating them. Germline loops: CDR1 MDHEN, CDR2 SYDVKM. The CDR3 is 15 residues long. In DNA form, the CDR3 reads TGTGCCAGCAGTTTCGGGAGTAATAGCCAAGAGACCCAGTACTTC. It codes for CASSFGSNSQETQYF. The whole variable domain, filled in from reference TRBV28 and TRBJ2-5, reads DVKVTQSSRYLVKRTGEKVFLECVQDMDHENMFWYRQDPGLGLRLIYFSYDVKMKEKGDIPEGYSVSREKKERFSLILESASTNQTSMYLCASSFGSNSQETQYFGPGTRLLVL.